This T cell receptor (beta chain) emerged from a study of beta chain features in type 1 diabetes. This CDR3 is 13 amino acids long. CDR1 and CDR2 from the germline V gene are SGHTA and FQGNSA. V gave up 8 bases and J gave up 5 bases; unmatched junction bases: 4. As every portion of the isolated RNA was reverse transcribed, the sequencing read expressed TCRB transcripts. The table came from immunoSEQ multiplex PCR; TCRdb's copy has only in-frame clones and leaves some out. The table has about 300,000 clones, about 14% seen once. This clone was seen a handful of times. Its antigen is currently unknown. Study results and limitations: More deletions and fewer insertions at VDJ junctions were seen in type 1 diabetes patients. There was a moderate but significant shortening of TCRB CDR3s in all four CD4+ subsets of Type 1 diabetes patients.

Sample: naive CD4+ T cells from blood. This chain links TRBV7-2 with TRBJ2-4; 9 positions agree with TRBD1. The sequence came from a woman aged 18 to 35 with type 1 diabetes. CDR3 DNA: TGTGCCAGCGGGGGGACAGGGCAAAACATTCAGTACTTC. It translates to CASGGTGQNIQYF.